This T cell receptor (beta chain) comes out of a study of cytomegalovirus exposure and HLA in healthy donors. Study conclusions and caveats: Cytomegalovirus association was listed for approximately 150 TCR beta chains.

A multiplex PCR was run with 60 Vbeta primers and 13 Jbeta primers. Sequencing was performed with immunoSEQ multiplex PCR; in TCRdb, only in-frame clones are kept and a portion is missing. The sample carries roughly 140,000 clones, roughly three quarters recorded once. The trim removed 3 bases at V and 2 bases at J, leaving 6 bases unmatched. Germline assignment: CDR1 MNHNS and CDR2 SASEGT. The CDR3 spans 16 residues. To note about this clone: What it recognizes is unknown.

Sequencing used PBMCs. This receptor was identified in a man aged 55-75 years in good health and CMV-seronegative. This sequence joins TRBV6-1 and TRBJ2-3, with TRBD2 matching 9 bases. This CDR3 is CASSDSSGSTTDTQYF. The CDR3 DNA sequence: TGTGCCAGCAGTGACAGTAGCGGGAGTACCACAGATACGCAGTATTTT.